This T cell receptor (beta chain) was captured in a study of Ad26.COV2.S vaccination and SARS-CoV-2 variants. Study-level findings and limits: Vaccine and placebo groups showed comparable non-spike TCR breadth.

Clones were read by immunoSEQ multiplex PCR, and TCRdb kept only the in-frame ones, dropping some. The data show around 400,000 clones, about nine tenths seen once. As to this clone: The antigen remains undetermined.

The CDR3 contains 15 residues. Germline trimming cut 6 bases from V and 3 bases from J; bases unmatched to any gene: 11. Germline values: CDR1 MNHEY, CDR2 SVGAGI. Treatment described: 19 received Ad26.COV2.S at low or high dose, single or two shots; roughly 5 received placebo; per-sample allocation not given. All samples were drawn on day 63, counting from the first vaccine or placebo injection. The chain links TRBV6-5 to TRBJ2-7; 7 bases are shared with TRBD2. This clonotype was obtained from a person between 18 and 65 years old who received the Ad26.COV2.S COVID-19 vaccine or a placebo. The sample consisted of peripheral blood, taken in a trial of Ad26.COV2.S vaccine versus placebo. CDR3 DNA: TGTGCCAGCAGACGTACTAGCGATACGAACTACGAGCAGTACTTC. Protein sequence: CASRRTSDTNYEQYF.